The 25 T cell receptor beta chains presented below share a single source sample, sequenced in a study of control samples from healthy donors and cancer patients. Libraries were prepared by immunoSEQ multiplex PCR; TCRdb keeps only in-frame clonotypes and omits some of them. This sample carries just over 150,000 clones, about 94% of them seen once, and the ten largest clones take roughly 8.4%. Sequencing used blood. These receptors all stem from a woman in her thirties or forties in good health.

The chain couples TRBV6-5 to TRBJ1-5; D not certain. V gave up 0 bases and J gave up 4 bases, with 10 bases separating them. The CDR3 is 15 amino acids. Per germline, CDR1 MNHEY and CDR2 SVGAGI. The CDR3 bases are TGTGCCAGCAGTTACTCTTACAGACTAAATCAGCCCCAGCATTTT. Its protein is CASSYSYRLNQPQHF.

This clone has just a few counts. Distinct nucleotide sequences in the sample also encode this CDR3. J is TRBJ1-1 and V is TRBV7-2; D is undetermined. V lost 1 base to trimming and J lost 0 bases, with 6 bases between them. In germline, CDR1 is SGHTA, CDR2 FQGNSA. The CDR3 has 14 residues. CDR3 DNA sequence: TGTGCCAGCAGCTTAGATAGGGTGAACACTGAAGCTTTCTTT. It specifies CASSLDRVNTEAFF.

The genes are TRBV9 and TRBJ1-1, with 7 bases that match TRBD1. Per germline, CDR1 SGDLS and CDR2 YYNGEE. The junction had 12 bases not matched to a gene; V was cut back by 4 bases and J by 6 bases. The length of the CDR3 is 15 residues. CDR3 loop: CASSRGTEGYSEAFF. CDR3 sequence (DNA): TGTGCCAGCAGCCGTGGGACAGAAGGGTACTCTGAAGCTTTCTTT.

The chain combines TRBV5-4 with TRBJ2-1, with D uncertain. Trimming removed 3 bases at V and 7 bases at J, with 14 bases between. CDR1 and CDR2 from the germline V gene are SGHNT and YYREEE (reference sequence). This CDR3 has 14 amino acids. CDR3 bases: TGTGCCAGCAGCTCAAGGGTAGGCAGGAATGAGCAGTTCTTC. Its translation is CASSSRVGRNEQFF.

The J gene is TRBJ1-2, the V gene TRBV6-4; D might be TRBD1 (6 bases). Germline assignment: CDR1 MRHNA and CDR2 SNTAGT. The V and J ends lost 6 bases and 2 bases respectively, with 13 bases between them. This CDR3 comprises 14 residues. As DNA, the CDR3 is TGTGCCAGCAGCCCGACACAGGGAAACTATGGCTACACCTTC. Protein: CASSPTQGNYGYTF.

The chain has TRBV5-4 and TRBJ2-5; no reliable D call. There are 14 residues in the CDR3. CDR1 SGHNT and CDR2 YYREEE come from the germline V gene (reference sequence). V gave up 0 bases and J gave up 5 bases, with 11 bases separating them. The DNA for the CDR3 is TGTGCCAGCAGCTTGGGATCACGCCCTGAGACCCAGTACTTC. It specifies CASSLGSRPETQYF.

CDR3 coding DNA: TGTGCCAGCAGCTTGGATCTTCTTTCAGCTATCCCCACCTTC. Its protein product is CASSLDLLSAIPTF. This chain links TRBV5-4 with TRBJ1-2, with D hard to call. This CDR3 contains 14 residues. With 0 bases removed from V and 13 bases from J, the gap between germline ends came to 19 bases. Germline CDR1 and CDR2: SGHNT and YYREEE (reference sequence).

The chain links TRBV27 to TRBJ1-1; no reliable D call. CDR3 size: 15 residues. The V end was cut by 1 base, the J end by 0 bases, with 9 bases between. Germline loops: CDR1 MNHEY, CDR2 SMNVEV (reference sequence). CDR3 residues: CASSLLGRLNTEAFF. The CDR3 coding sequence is TGTGCCAGCAGTTTATTGGGCAGACTGAACACTGAAGCTTTCTTT.

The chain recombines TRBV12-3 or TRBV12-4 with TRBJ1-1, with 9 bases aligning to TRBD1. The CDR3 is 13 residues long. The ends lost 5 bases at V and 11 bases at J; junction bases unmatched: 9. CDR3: CASSTAGTGPAFF. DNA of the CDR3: TGTGCCAGCAGTACCGCCGGGACAGGGCCCGCTTTCTTT.

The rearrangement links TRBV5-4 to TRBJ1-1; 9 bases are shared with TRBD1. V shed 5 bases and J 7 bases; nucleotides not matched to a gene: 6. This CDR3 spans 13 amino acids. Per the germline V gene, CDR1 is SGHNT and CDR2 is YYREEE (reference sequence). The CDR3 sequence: CASRGDRDGEAFF. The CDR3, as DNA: TGTGCCAGCAGGGGGGACAGGGATGGTGAAGCTTTCTTT.

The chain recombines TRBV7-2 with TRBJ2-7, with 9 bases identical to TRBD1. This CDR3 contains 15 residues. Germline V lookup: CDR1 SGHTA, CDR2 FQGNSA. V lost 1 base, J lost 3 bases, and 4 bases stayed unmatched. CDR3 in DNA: TGTGCCAGCAGCTTAGTGACAGGGGGAGTCTACGAGCAGTACTTC. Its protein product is CASSLVTGGVYEQYF.

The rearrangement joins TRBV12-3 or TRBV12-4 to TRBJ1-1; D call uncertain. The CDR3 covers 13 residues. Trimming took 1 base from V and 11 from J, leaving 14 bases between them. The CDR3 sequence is CASSLGAFFSAFF. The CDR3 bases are TGTGCCAGCAGTTTAGGCGCTTTTTTCTCGGCTTTCTTT.

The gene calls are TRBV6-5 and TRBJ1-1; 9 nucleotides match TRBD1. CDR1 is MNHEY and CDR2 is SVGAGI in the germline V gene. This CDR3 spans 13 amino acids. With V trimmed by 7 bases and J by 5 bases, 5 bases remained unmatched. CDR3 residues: CASTFDRGTEAFF. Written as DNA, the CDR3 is TGTGCCAGCACCTTCGACAGGGGGACTGAAGCTTTCTTT.

The CDR3 DNA reads TGCGCCAGCAGCTTGGGCCAGAGGACCTACGAGCAGTACTTC. Protein sequence: CASSLGQRTYEQYF. The gene calls are TRBV5-1 and TRBJ2-7; D is ambiguous. Germline assignment: CDR1 SGHRS and CDR2 YFSETQ. Trimming shortened V by 0 bases and J by 2 bases, and 9 bases separated the two germline ends. The CDR3 spans 14 residues.

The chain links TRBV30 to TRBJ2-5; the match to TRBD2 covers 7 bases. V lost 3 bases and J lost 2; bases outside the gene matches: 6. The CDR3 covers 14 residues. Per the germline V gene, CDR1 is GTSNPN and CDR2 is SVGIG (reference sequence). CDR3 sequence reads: CAWSLAAKQETQYF. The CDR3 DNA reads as TGTGCCTGGAGCCTAGCGGCAAAGCAAGAGACCCAGTACTTC.

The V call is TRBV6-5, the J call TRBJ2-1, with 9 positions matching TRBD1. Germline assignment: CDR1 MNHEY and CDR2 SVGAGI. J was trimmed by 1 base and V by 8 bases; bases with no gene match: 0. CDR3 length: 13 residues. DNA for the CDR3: TGTGCCAGCGACAGGGGGTCCTACAATGAGCAGTTCTTC. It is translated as CASDRGSYNEQFF.

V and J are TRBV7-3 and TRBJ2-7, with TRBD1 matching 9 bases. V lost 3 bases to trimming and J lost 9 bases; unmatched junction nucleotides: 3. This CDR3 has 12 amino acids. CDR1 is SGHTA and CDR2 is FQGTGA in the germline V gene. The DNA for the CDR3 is TGTGCCAGCAGCTTCACAGGGGGCGTGCAGTACTTC. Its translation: CASSFTGGVQYF.

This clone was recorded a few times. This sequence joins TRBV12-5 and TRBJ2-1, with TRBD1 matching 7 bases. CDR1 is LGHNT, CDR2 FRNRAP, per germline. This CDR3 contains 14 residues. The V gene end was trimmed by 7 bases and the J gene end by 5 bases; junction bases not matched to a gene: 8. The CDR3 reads CASVPGQFNNEQFF. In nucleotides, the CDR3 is TGTGCTAGTGTCCCGGGACAGTTTAACAATGAGCAGTTCTTC.

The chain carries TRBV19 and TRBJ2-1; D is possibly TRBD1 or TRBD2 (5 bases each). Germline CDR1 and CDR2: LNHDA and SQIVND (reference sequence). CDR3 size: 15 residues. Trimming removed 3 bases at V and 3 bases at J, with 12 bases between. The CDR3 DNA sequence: TGTGCCAGTAGTATGCCCTGGGACGTCTACAATGAGCAGTTCTTC. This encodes CASSMPWDVYNEQFF.

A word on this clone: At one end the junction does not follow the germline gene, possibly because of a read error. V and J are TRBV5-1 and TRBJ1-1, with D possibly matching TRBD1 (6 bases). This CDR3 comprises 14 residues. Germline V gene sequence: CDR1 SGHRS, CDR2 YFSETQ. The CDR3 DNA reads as TGCGCCAGCAGGTTGGACAGTATGAACACTGAAGCTTTCTTT. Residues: CASRLDSMNTEAFF.

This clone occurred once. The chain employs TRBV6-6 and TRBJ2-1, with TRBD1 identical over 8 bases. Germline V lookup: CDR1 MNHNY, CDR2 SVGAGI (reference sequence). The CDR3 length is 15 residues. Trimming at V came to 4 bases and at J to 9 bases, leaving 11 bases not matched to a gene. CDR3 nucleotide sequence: TGTGCCAGCAGTTCGAGGACAGGGAATTATCTTGAGCAGTTCTTC. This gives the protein CASSSRTGNYLEQFF.

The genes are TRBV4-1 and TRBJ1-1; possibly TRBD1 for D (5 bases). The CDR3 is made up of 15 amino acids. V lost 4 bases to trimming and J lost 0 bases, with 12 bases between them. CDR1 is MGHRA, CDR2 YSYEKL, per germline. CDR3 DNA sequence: TGCGCCAGCAGCCGAAAGGCACAGGTGAACACTGAAGCTTTCTTT. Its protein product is CASSRKAQVNTEAFF.

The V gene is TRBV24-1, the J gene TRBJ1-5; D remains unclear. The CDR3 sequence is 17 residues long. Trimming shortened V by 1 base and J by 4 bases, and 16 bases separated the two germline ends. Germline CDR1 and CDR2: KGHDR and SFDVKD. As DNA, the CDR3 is TGTGCCACCAGTGATTTAGTCACTCATGGGGAAAATCAGCCCCAGCATTTT. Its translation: CATSDLVTHGENQPQHF.

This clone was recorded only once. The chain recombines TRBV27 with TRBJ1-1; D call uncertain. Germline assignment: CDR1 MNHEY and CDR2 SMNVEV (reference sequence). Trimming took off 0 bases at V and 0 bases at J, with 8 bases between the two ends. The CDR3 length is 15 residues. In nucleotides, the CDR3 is TGTGCCAGCAGTTTATCTCCCGCTATGAACACTGAAGCTTTCTTT. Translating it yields CASSLSPAMNTEAFF.

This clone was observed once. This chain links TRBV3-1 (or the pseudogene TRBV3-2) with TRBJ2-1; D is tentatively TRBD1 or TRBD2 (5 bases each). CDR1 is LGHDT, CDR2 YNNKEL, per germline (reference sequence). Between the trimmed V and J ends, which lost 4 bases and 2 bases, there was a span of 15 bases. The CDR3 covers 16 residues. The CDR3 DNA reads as TGTGCCAGCAGCCTACAACAGGAGGCTCCCTACAATGAGCAGTTCTTC. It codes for CASSLQQEAPYNEQFF.